Detailed here is one T cell receptor beta chain. This entry is derived from a study of cytomegalovirus exposure and HLA in healthy donors. Trimming took off 2 bases at V and 3 bases at J, with 8 bases between the two ends. The CDR3 has 13 residues. CDR1 and CDR2 (germline): SGHTA, FQGNSA. The PCR employed 60 Vbeta primers together with 13 Jbeta primers. Some clones are missing from TCRdb's copy, which holds only in-frame ones; the method was immunoSEQ multiplex PCR. This sample yields fewer than 200,000 clones, of which roughly 80% are seen a single time; approximately 2.2% belongs to the top ten. V gene TRBV7-2 combines with J gene TRBJ2-7; D possibly corresponds to TRBD1 (5 bases). Sequencing was done on a sample of PBMCs. The receptor's source is a male donor in good health and CMV-seronegative. The CDR3 DNA reads TGTGCCAGCAGCTTACAGGGTCGCTACGAGCAGTACTTC. This sequence encodes CASSLQGRYEQYF.